This note documents a single T cell receptor (beta chain) sequence. What it binds is unknown. The data stem from a study of shared clonotypes between healthy human individuals. Using immunoSEQ multiplex PCR, the repertoire was profiled, and TCRdb retains in-frame clones only, with some absent. The sample lists about 1,900,000 clones, approximately 94% occurring once. The CDR3 totals 12 residues. Trimming took off 5 bases at V and 9 bases at J, with 13 bases between the two ends. Germline CDR1 MNHEY, CDR2 SMNVEV (reference sequence). CD45RO-negative CD8 cells positively selected for CCR7 made up the naive population, which excluded terminally differentiated effector memory CD45RA+ cells. Findings of the study overall: Estimated richness was generally greater in naive than memory subsets. Rarefaction showed sorted-subset sequencing was incomplete despite large depth.

The origin of this receptor is a man between 18 and 29 years old in good health. The rearrangement links TRBV27 to TRBJ1-1, with a weak D call TRBD1 (5 bases). Sequencing input: naive CD8+ T cells sorted from blood. The CDR3 protein is CASSGQGEKAFF. The DNA for the CDR3 is TGTGCCAGCAGTGGACAAGGGGAAAAAGCTTTCTTT.